This TCR beta chain stems from a study of blood T cell repertoires in COVID-19 (dated by TCRdb to 2020 to 2021). For the wider study: The collaborator samples originated in the United States, Italy and Spain and spanned the acute and convalescent phases of COVID-19. The prospective study material was composed of cDNA or gDNA derived from T cells, B-cell-depleted T cells, or PBMCs. Samples were obtained from the ongoing ImmuneRACE study (first 160 participants) and from some 1,300 subjects provided by 6 global collaborators. Subjects who had been exposed to COVID-19, were actively infected with it, or had recovered from it provided the deeply sampled blood TCRbeta repertoires that made up the dataset. Nearly every sample came with metadata listing a de-identified subject ID, COVID-19 status, age in years and sex. The repertoires were made available in a free public database intended to serve as a resource for research on the immune response to SARS-CoV-2. Where HLA class I and class II types were available, the types were taken from metadata supplied by the sample provider, not from assay-based typing.

As to this clone: This receptor's antigen is unknown. Per-nucleotide qualities are absent, and no much larger clonotype sits a single base away.

General conclusions and limits of the study: How much clinical and demographic metadata was included differed by source and by participant, and the metadata was provided uncurated.

Whole blood was collected in K2EDTA tubes by collaborating institutions according to the institutions' own protocols. For TCRbeta analysis, collaborators shipped samples in one of three forms: frozen whole blood, isolated PBMCs, or DNA extracted from either of those sample types. The immunoSEQ Assay, a bias-controlled multiplex PCR, was used to amplify TCRbeta CDR3 regions from genomic DNA. As for the original processing: Nucleated cell counts per sample were estimated from amplification of reference gene primers within the assay. Sequence reads were collapsed and filtered to measure the absolute abundance of every unique TCRbeta CDR3 rearrangement. For each sample, productive Simpson clonality was calculated as the square root of Simpson's diversity index across productive rearrangements. TCRdb mirrors the immuneACCESS table, restricted to in-frame sequences. Some clones are absent from its copies; in checked studies, under half trace to an unresolved V gene, and the reason for the others is unknown. The V and J calls and clone size were taken over from that table, and D and trimming were inferred from the DNA. This sample is represented by some 100,000 clones; approximately 86% of them were singletons. The ten largest make up 10% to 13% of the sample.

Its CDR3 holds 16 amino acids, cysteine through phenylalanine. Only the CDR3 DNA stays, 48 bases, in frame from base 1. The junction shows trimming of 0 bases on V and 0 bases on J, plus 9 bases between the germline ends. The germline V gene gives CDR1 as SGHDN and CDR2 as FVKESK. The receptor was isolated from a man aged 45-65 years with acute or convalescent COVID-19. Sequencing was done on a sample of peripheral blood. The sequence joins TRBV14 to TRBJ2-1, and TRBD2 may be the D gene, going by 5 matching bases. The nucleotides are TGTGCCAGCAGCCAAGACCCAGCGGACTCCTACAATGAGCAGTTCTTC. Translated, it gives CASSQDPADSYNEQFF.